This entry describes one TCR beta chain. Germline CDR1 and CDR2: MDHEN and SYDVKM. V was pared by 6 bases and J by 1 base, with 12 bases between. CDR3 size: 14 residues. The data derive from a study of T cell changes during pregnancy in multiple sclerosis. Here immunoSEQ multiplex PCR was the method, and the copy in TCRdb shows in-frame clones only, minus some. The repertoire holds some 100,000 clones, with 94% as singletons. The material was peripheral blood, obtained before pregnancy. The rearrangement joins TRBV28 to TRBJ1-1; possible D gene TRBD1, 5 bases. The TCR sequence derives from a female donor with multiple sclerosis, enrolled in a pregnancy study. Here the CDR3 reads CASSPGRRNTEAFF. For the CDR3, the DNA is TGTGCCAGCAGCCCAGGGCGAAGGAACACTGAAGCTTTCTTT.